The 8 T cell receptor beta chains given below trace back to one sample, sequenced in a study of blood T cell repertoires in COVID-19. Using immunoSEQ multiplex PCR, the repertoire was profiled, and TCRdb retains in-frame clones only, with some absent. The sample comprises a few hundred thousand clones, roughly 80% of which are singletons, and 5% rests with the top ten. The sequenced sample consisted of PBMCs or T cells enriched from blood (not recorded which). The receptors come from a man between 35 and 55 years old who had been exposed to COVID-19.

CDR3 sequence: CASSGAGRRAGSGANVLTF. DNA of the CDR3: TGTGCCAGTAGTGGCGCCGGCCGTCGGGCGGGGTCGGGGGCCAACGTCCTGACTTTC. The V and J genes are TRBV19 and TRBJ2-6, with D perhaps matching TRBD2 (6 bases). The germline V gene has CDR1 LNHDA and CDR2 SQIVND (reference sequence). Trimming cost V 5 bases and J 4 bases, with 24 bases left between them. This CDR3 has 19 amino acids.

The chain joins TRBV5-4 to TRBJ2-6; D is perhaps TRBD2 (5 bases). With 4 bases removed from V and 4 bases from J, the gap between germline ends came to 18 bases. The CDR3 runs 17 residues. Germline CDR1 SGHNT, CDR2 YYREEE (reference sequence). Written as DNA, the CDR3 is TGTGCCAGCAGCGAGCGGCGGATGGGTGGGGGGGCCAACGTCCTGACTTTC. Protein: CASSERRMGGGANVLTF.

The chain combines TRBV5-1 with TRBJ2-7, with D tentatively TRBD2 (6 bases). The germline V gene encodes CDR1 SGHRS and CDR2 YFSETQ. The CDR3 has 17 amino acids. V lost 0 bases to trimming and J lost 6 bases, with 22 bases between them. CDR3 sequence (DNA): TGCGCCAGCAGCTTGGAGATGCGGGACCCGCCTCCGGGCGAGCAGTACTTC. Protein sequence: CASSLEMRDPPPGEQYF.

This clone has ten or more counts. The chain employs TRBV7-9 and TRBJ2-1, with 7 bases matching TRBD2. The CDR3 is 15 residues long. The junction had 6 bases not matched to a gene; V was cut back by 6 bases and J by 1 base. The germline V gene encodes CDR1 SEHNR and CDR2 FQNEAQ (reference sequence). Here the CDR3 reads CASRGRGSSYNEQFF. In DNA form, the CDR3 reads TGTGCCAGCAGGGGGCGCGGGAGTTCCTACAATGAGCAGTTCTTC.

The chain has TRBV11-3 and TRBJ2-2; D is unclear. V was clipped by 5 bases and J by 3 bases, with 7 bases between them. This CDR3 contains 13 residues. The germline V gene encodes CDR1 SGHNT and CDR2 YENEEA. The CDR3 region has the DNA TGTGCCAGCAGCACCGGTGACACCGGGGAGCTGTTTTTT. Its protein is CASSTGDTGELFF.

The chain recombines TRBV6-6 with TRBJ2-5; D unclear. V was clipped by 2 bases and J by 2 bases, with 9 bases between them. The germline gives CDR1 MNHNY, CDR2 SVGAGI (reference sequence). This CDR3 is 14 amino acids long. CDR3 region: CASSYVGLQETQYF. The CDR3 region has the DNA TGTGCCAGCAGTTACGTGGGCCTGCAAGAGACCCAGTACTTC.

This clone was observed once. This chain joins TRBV18 and TRBJ1-4; D call uncertain. Germline CDR1 KGHSH, CDR2 LQKENI. The CDR3 is 14 amino acids. V was pared by 0 bases and J by 4 bases, with 6 bases between. CDR3 in amino acids: CASSPPEHNEKLFF. The CDR3 DNA sequence: TGTGCCAGCTCACCACCGGAGCATAATGAAAAACTGTTTTTT.

Regarding this clone: Distinct nucleotide sequences in the sample also encode this CDR3. The chain carries TRBV30 and TRBJ1-4; unclear D gene. V was trimmed by 0 bases and J by 8 bases, leaving 10 bases between them. CDR1 is GTSNPN and CDR2 is SVGIG in the germline V gene (reference sequence). There are 13 residues in the CDR3. The chain's CDR3 is CAWSVGGREKLFF. CDR3 sequence (DNA): TGTGCCTGGAGTGTGGGAGGAAGGGAAAAACTGTTTTTT.